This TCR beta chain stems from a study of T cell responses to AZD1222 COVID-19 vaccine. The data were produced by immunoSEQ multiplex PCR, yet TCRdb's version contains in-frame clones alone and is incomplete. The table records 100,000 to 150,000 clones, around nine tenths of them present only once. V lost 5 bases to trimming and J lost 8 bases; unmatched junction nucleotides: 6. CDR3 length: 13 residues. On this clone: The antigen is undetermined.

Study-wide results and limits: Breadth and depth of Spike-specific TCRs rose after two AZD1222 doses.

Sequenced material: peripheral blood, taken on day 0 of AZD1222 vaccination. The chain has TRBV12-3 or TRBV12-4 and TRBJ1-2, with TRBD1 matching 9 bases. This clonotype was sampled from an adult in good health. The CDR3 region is CASSPQGARGYTF. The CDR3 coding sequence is TGTGCCAGCAGTCCACAGGGGGCGAGAGGCTACACCTTC.